These 13 T cell receptor beta chains were sequenced from one sample in a study of metastatic and nonmetastatic thyroid tumors. TCRdb called clones again from the PCR reads with MiXCR. The sample lists approximately 69,000 clones, approximately 15% occurring once. Patients were all untreated before their thyroid surgery. The sample consisted of blood. Source of these receptors: a male donor with papillary thyroid cancer or a benign thyroid nodule (not recorded which). Some clones in this sample may be carry-over from other donors' samples.

A remark on this clone: A much bigger clone sits one base away, suggesting this may be a read error. The chain employs TRBV3-1 and TRBJ2-3, with 9 bases lining up with TRBD2. The CDR3 extends over 17 amino acids. Per the germline V gene, CDR1 is LGHDT and CDR2 is YNNKEL (reference sequence). Trimming at V came to 4 bases and at J to 7 bases, leaving 15 bases not matched to a gene. Here the CDR3 reads CASSRSGVAGVSYTQYF. DNA for the CDR3: TGTGCCAGCAGCCGTAGTGGGGTAGCGGGAGTCTCGTATACGCAGTATTTT.

Details on this clone: This may come from a read error, since a much larger clone is one base off. Other DNA sequences from this sample encode an identical CDR3 as well. V usage is TRBV11-2 and J usage is TRBJ1-1; D call uncertain. CDR3 length: 13 amino acids. CDR1 and CDR2 from the germline V gene are SGHAT and FQNNGV. The CDR3 protein is CASSPQRNTEAFF. CDR3 nucleotides: TGTGCCAGCAGCCCCCAGAGGAACACTGAAGCCTTCTTT.

This clone was recorded a few times. This clone may be a read error of a much larger clone one base away. In the same sample, other DNA sequences code for this CDR3. The chain has TRBV29-1 and TRBJ2-1; 9 nucleotides align to TRBD2. CDR3 length: 15 residues. The germline V gene encodes CDR1 SQVTM and CDR2 ANQGSEA. The CDR3 sequence: CSVDLAGSSYNEQFF. In nucleotides, the CDR3 is TGCAGTGTTGATCTAGCGGGGTCGTCCTACAATGAGCAGTTCTTC.

Worth noting for this clone: At one of its ends the junction is not consistent with the germline gene, which may arise from a read error. The chain joins TRBV6-1 to TRBJ1-5; no firm D call. Germline-derived CDR1 and CDR2 are MNHNS and SASEGT. The CDR3 loop spans 14 amino acids. The CDR3 region is CASRSTALNRPQHF. In DNA, the CDR3 is TGTGCCAGCAGATCTACGGCCCTCAATCGGCCCCAGCATTTT.

A few counts support this clone. The CDR3 is CASSSTGQGRSGANVLTF. The CDR3 bases are TGTGCCAGCAGCTCCACCGGACAGGGAAGATCTGGGGCCAACGTCCTGACTTTC. V usage is TRBV5-4 and J usage is TRBJ2-6, with TRBD1 matching over 8 bases. This CDR3 has 18 residues. The J segment lost 1 base and the V segment lost 3 bases, leaving 9 bases of the junction unmatched. CDR1 and CDR2 (germline): SGHNT, YYREEE (reference sequence).

As to this clone: This could be a read error, since a much larger clone is one nucleotide away. In the same sample, other DNA sequences code for this CDR3. The V gene is TRBV18, the J gene TRBJ1-1; D ambiguous. V shed 2 bases and J shed 0 bases, with 13 bases lying between them. Per the germline V gene, CDR1 is KGHSH and CDR2 is LQKENI. This CDR3 is built from 16 residues. The CDR3 sequence is CASSPSGRTMNTEAFF. The CDR3 nucleotides are TGTGCCAGCTCACCAAGCGGCCGGACCATGAACACTGAAGCTTTCTTT.

This clone was counted at least ten times. As DNA, the CDR3 is TGTGCCAGCAGAGGGAGCTCAGGGGGTGAAAAACTGTTTTTT. Amino acids: CASRGSSGGEKLFF. The genes are TRBV12-3 or TRBV12-4 and TRBJ1-4; 7 bases align to TRBD1. CDR3 length equals 14 residues. Germline trimming cut 6 bases from V and 7 bases from J; bases unmatched to any gene: 8.

This clone has just one count. The V gene is TRBV11-2, the J gene TRBJ1-2; weak D call: TRBD1 (6 bases). This CDR3 has 14 amino acids. From germline, CDR1 is SGHAT and CDR2 FQNNGV. V was pared by 0 bases and J by 2 bases, with 7 bases between. The CDR3 protein is CASSLEQGNYGYTF. The DNA of the CDR3 is TGTGCCAGCAGCTTAGAACAGGGCAACTATGGCTACACCTTC.

The chain is built from TRBV11-1 and TRBJ1-1, with TRBD1 matching over 10 bases. Trimming removed 5 bases from V and 3 bases from J; junction bases left unmatched: 12. Germline values: CDR1 SGHAT, CDR2 FQDESV (reference sequence). The CDR3 is made up of 17 amino acids. The CDR3 protein is CASSPGTGAGSYTEAFF. The CDR3 nucleotides read TGTGCCAGCAGCCCAGGGACAGGGGCTGGCTCGTACACTGAAGCTTTCTTT.

This clone has ten or more counts. The rearrangement uses TRBV18 and TRBJ1-5; D may be TRBD1 (6 bases). V was pared by 2 bases and J by 0 bases, with 8 bases between. Per germline, CDR1 KGHSH and CDR2 LQKENI. This CDR3 has 15 amino acids. The CDR3 here is CASSPSGASNQPQHF. In DNA form, the CDR3 reads TGTGCCAGCTCACCATCGGGGGCTAGCAATCAGCCCCAGCATTTT.

This CDR3 reads CASSDSSAGCPTDTQYF. CDR3 coding DNA: TGTGCCAGCAGTGACTCGAGTGCTGGATGCCCCACAGATACGCAGTATTTT. The chain combines TRBV6-4 with TRBJ2-3, with D uncertain. V shed 0 bases and J shed 2 bases, with 15 bases lying between them. The CDR3 is 17 residues long. Per the germline V gene, CDR1 is MRHNA and CDR2 is SNTAGT.

This clone came up many times. J is TRBJ2-1 and V is TRBV9, with D perhaps TRBD1 or TRBD2 (5 bases each). This CDR3 has 12 amino acids. V dropped 3 bases and J dropped 8 bases, with 9 bases sitting between them. Germline V lookup: CDR1 SGDLS, CDR2 YYNGEE. CDR3: CASSGLGDEQFF. The CDR3 region has the DNA TGTGCCAGCAGCGGACTGGGGGATGAGCAGTTCTTC.

This clone was seen more than once but under ten times. This chain uses TRBV6-1 with TRBJ1-2; tentative D call: TRBD1 (5 bases). This CDR3 comprises 15 residues. Trimming left V 3 bases short and J 4 bases short, with 15 bases between. In germline, CDR1 is MNHNS, CDR2 SASEGT. CDR3 nucleotides: TGTGCCAGCAGTGAGTCCCAGGGACGTGGCTATGGCTACACCTTC. It is translated as CASSESQGRGYGYTF.